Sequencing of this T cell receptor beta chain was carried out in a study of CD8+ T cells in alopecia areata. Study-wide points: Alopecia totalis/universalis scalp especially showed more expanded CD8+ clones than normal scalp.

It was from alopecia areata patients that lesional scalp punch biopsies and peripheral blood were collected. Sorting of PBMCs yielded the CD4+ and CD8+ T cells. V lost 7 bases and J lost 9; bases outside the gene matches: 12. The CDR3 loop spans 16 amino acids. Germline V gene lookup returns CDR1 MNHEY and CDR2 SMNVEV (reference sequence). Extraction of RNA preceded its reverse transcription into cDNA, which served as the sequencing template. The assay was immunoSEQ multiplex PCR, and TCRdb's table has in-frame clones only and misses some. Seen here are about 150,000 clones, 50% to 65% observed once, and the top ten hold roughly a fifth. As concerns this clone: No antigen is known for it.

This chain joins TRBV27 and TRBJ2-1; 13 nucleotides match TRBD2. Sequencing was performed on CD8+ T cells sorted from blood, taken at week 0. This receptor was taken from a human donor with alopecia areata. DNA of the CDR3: TGTGCCAGCACCTGGGTACTAGCGGGGGGGCCGGGTGAGCAGTTCTTC. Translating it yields CASTWVLAGGPGEQFF.